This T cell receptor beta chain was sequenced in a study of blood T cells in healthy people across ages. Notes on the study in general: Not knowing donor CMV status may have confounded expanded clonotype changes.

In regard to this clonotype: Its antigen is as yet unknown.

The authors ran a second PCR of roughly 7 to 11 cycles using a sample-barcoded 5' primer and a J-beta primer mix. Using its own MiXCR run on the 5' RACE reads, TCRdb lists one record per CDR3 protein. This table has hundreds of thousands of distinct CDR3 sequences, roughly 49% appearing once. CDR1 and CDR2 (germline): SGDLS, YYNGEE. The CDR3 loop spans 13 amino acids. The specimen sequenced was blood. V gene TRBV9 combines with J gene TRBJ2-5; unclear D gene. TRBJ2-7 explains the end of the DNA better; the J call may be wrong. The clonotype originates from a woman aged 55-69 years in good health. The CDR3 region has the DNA TGTGCCAGCAGCGTAGGAAGATTCCACGAGCAGTACTTC. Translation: CASSVGRFHEQYF.